These T cell receptor beta chains were read from a single sample in a study of radiation and T cells in renal cell carcinoma. Produced via immunoSEQ multiplex PCR; TCRdb's table is partial and in-frame only. The sample records about 95,000 clones, approximately 86% being singletons. The sequenced sample was blood, obtained from a patient whose treatment included radiotherapy and nephrectomy. Receptor source: a man in his fifties with renal cell carcinoma. Each CDR3 is given with its conserved first and last residue. A D gene is named only where the DNA matches it firmly. Expanded clones get a size class; other rows say once, few or many, or leave the size out.

D	V	J	size	CDR3	DNA
-	TRBV27	TRBJ1-5	-	CASSFGQGYQPQHF	TGTGCCAGCAGTTTCGGGCAGGGATATCAGCCCCAGCATTTT
-	TRBV25-1	TRBJ1-6	-	CASSESSLPDSPLHF	TGTGCCAGCAGCGAATCTTCTCTACCTGATTCACCCCTCCACTTT
-	TRBV19	TRBJ2-1	-	CASSTQAYSYNEQFF	TGTGCCAGTAGTACCCAGGCCTACTCCTACAATGAGCAGTTCTTC
-	TRBV10-3	TRBJ2-2	-	CAIKPGVGGELFF	TGTGCCATCAAGCCCGGAGTGGGCGGGGAGCTGTTTTTT
TRBD2	TRBV7-9	TRBJ2-1	-	CASSPRGAGTSSYNEQFF	TGTGCCAGCAGCCCCCGGGGGGCGGGGACTAGCTCCTACAATGAGCAGTTCTTC
-	TRBV5-5	TRBJ1-1	-	CASSLWVGDTEAFF	TGTGCCAGCAGCTTATGGGTGGGCGACACTGAAGCTTTCTTT
-	TRBV18	TRBJ1-4	-	CASSPTLGGGNEKLFF	TGTGCCAGCTCACCCACTCTCGGGGGCGGGAATGAAAAACTGTTTTTT
TRBD1	TRBV25-1	TRBJ1-1	-	CASSRTWGQADTEAFF	TGTGCCAGCAGCCGAACGTGGGGACAGGCGGACACTGAAGCTTTCTTT
-	TRBV2	TRBJ1-2	-	CAGGLGPYYGYTF	TGTGCCGGGGGTCTCGGGCCTTACTATGGCTACACCTTC
-	TRBV13	TRBJ1-6	-	CASSLTPVGDWFSPLHF	TGTGCCAGCAGCTTAACGCCGGTGGGGGATTGGTTTTCACCCCTCCACTTT
-	TRBV10-3	TRBJ2-1	-	CAISESRERYNEQFF	TGTGCCATCAGTGAGTCTAGGGAGCGCTACAATGAGCAGTTCTTC
TRBD1	TRBV19	TRBJ1-2	-	CASSRRGRNDGYTF	TGTGCCAGTAGCCGAAGGGGGCGGAACGATGGCTACACCTTC
-	TRBV5-1	TRBJ1-1	-	CASSLSKAFF	TGCGCCAGCAGCTTGTCAAAAGCTTTCTTT
TRBD2	TRBV7-2	TRBJ2-3	-	CASSLGTSADTQYF	TGTGCCAGCAGCTTAGGGACTAGTGCAGATACGCAGTATTTT
-	TRBV11-2	TRBJ2-3	once	CASSTGTSTDTQYF	TGTGCCAGCAGCACCGGGACTAGCACAGATACGCAGTATTTT
-	TRBV7-7	TRBJ2-7	-	CASSLGESYEQYF	TGTGCTAGCAGCTTGGGCGAGTCCTACGAGCAGTACTTC
-	TRBV30	TRBJ1-4	-	CAWTGIGHEKLFF	TGTGCCTGGACCGGGATAGGCCATGAAAAACTGTTTTTT
-	TRBV19	TRBJ1-2	-	CASSGQGQINYGYTF	TGTGCCAGTAGTGGGCAGGGACAAATTAACTATGGCTACACCTTC
-	TRBV7-9	TRBJ2-2	-	CASSSGTGELFF	TGTGCCAGCAGTTCCGGCACCGGGGAGCTGTTTTTT
-	TRBV7-2	TRBJ2-4	-	CASSLKGVNIQYF	TGTGCCAGCAGCTTAAAGGGTGTAAACATTCAGTACTTC
TRBD2	TRBV6-6	TRBJ2-7	-	CASSARERGTYEQYF	TGTGCCAGCAGTGCCCGCGAGCGGGGGACCTACGAGCAGTACTTC
TRBD1	TRBV28	TRBJ1-3	once	CASSFLGDTPPGQGFHHGNTIYF	TGTGCCAGCAGTTTTCTTGGGGACACTCCTCCGGGACAGGGATTTCACCACGGAAACACCATATATTTT
-	TRBV11-1	TRBJ1-1	-	CASSHRTYLNTEAFF	TGTGCCAGCAGCCATAGGACATATTTGAACACTGAAGCTTTCTTT
-	TRBV30	TRBJ1-1	-	CAWSVWRGTFF	TGTGCCTGGAGTGTATGGAGGGGAACTTTCTTT
TRBD1	TRBV30	TRBJ1-2	-	CACTVTGVYYGYTF	TGTGCCTGCACGGTAACAGGGGTCTACTATGGCTACACCTTC
-	TRBV18	TRBJ2-7	-	CASSSGKLREQYF	TGTGCCAGCTCATCCGGAAAGCTTAGGGAGCAGTACTTC
TRBD2	TRBV4-2	TRBJ2-7	-	CASSHQPQRGQYYEQYF	TGTGCCAGCAGCCACCAACCTCAGCGGGGGCAGTATTACGAGCAGTACTTC
TRBD2	TRBV5-1	TRBJ2-5	-	CASSSTFVGLAGGETQYF	TGCGCCAGCAGCTCCACCTTCGTAGGACTAGCGGGTGGGGAGACCCAGTACTTC
-	TRBV5-4	TRBJ1-4	-	CASSLALDEKLFF	TGTGCCAGCAGCTTGGCTTTAGATGAAAAACTGTTTTTT
-	TRBV5-1	TRBJ2-5	-	CASSTGQYQETQYF	TGCGCCAGCAGCACCGGACAGTACCAAGAGACCCAGTACTTC
-	TRBV5-6	TRBJ2-5	-	CASSLAGGQETRYF	TGTGCCAGCAGCTTGGCCGGGGGGCAGGAGACCCGGTACTTC
-	TRBV25-1	TRBJ2-7	-	CASSENLGHSYEQYF	TGTGCCAGCAGTGAAAACCTAGGTCACTCCTACGAGCAGTACTTC
TRBD1	TRBV18	TRBJ1-2	-	CASSMTGDYGYTF	TGTGCCAGCTCGATGACAGGGGACTATGGCTACACCTTC
-	TRBV6-1	TRBJ1-1	-	CASSDTKWNTEAFF	TGTGCCAGCAGTGACACAAAATGGAACACTGAAGCTTTCTTT
-	TRBV9	TRBJ1-3	-	CASSVDGNSGNTIYF	TGTGCCAGCAGCGTCGACGGTAACTCTGGAAACACCATATATTTT
-	TRBV2	TRBJ2-5	-	CASSDFSETRGTYF	TGTGCCAGCAGTGACTTTTCGGAGACTAGAGGGACCTACTTC
-	TRBV6-5	TRBJ1-2	-	CASSSQGRGNYGYTF	TGTGCCAGCAGTTCACAGGGCCGCGGTAACTATGGCTACACCTTC
TRBD2	TRBV19	TRBJ2-5	-	CASRRGLAGEETQYF	TGTGCCAGTAGGCGGGGACTAGCGGGAGAAGAGACCCAGTACTTC
-	TRBV30	TRBJ2-5	-	CAWLGGGALETQYF	TGTGCCTGGCTAGGCGGAGGGGCTTTGGAGACCCAGTACTTC
-	TRBV5-1	TRBJ2-7	-	CASSSGHVGSYEQYF	TGCGCCAGCAGCTCGGGACATGTTGGCTCCTACGAGCAGTACTTC
TRBD2	TRBV7-2	TRBJ2-1	-	CASSLVGGGAPREQFF	TGTGCCAGCAGCTTAGTCGGCGGGGGGGCCCCGCGTGAGCAGTTCTTC
-	TRBV19	TRBJ2-1	-	CASSATRYNEQFF	TGTGCCAGTAGTGCGACACGGTATAATGAGCAGTTCTTC
TRBD1	TRBV11-1	TRBJ1-2	-	CASSRIGQGENYGYTF	TGTGCCAGCAGCCGAATTGGACAGGGGGAAAACTATGGCTACACCTTC
TRBD1	TRBV6-5	TRBJ1-2	-	CASSLGTGGRHGYTF	TGTGCCAGCAGCCTAGGGACAGGGGGCAGGCATGGCTACACCTTC
-	TRBV6-1	TRBJ1-1	-	CASSEPVAGNTEAFF	TGTGCCAGCAGTGAACCCGTGGCAGGGAACACTGAAGCTTTCTTT
TRBD2	TRBV29-1	TRBJ2-3	-	CSVVGGTSGSKLSTDTQYF	TGCAGCGTTGTGGGGGGCACTAGCGGGAGTAAGTTGAGCACAGATACGCAGTATTTT
-	TRBV6-5	TRBJ1-2	-	CASSYSTEYGYTF	TGTGCCAGCAGTTACTCGACGGAGTATGGCTACACCTTC
TRBD1	TRBV30	TRBJ2-7	-	CAWSLRGQGDEQYF	TGTGCCTGGAGTCTGAGGGGACAGGGGGATGAGCAGTACTTC
-	TRBV6-5	TRBJ2-7	once	CASSFGHRAYEQYF	TGTGCCAGCAGTTTCGGACACCGTGCCTACGAGCAGTACTTC
-	TRBV7-2	TRBJ1-2	few	CASGSPVVGRSYSNYGYTF	TGTGCCAGCGGAAGTCCTGTAGTGGGCAGATCCTACTCTAACTATGGCTACACCTTC
TRBD1	TRBV11-1	TRBJ2-2	-	CASSSLGQYTGELFF	TGTGCCAGCAGTTCTTTGGGACAGTACACCGGGGAGCTGTTTTTT
-	TRBV5-1	TRBJ2-7	-	CASSFWAGDYEQYF	TGCGCCAGCAGCTTCTGGGCAGGGGACTACGAGCAGTACTTC
TRBD1	TRBV7-9	TRBJ2-1	-	CASSLQGVLYNEQFF	TGTGCCAGCAGCCTACAGGGGGTCCTCTACAATGAGCAGTTCTTC